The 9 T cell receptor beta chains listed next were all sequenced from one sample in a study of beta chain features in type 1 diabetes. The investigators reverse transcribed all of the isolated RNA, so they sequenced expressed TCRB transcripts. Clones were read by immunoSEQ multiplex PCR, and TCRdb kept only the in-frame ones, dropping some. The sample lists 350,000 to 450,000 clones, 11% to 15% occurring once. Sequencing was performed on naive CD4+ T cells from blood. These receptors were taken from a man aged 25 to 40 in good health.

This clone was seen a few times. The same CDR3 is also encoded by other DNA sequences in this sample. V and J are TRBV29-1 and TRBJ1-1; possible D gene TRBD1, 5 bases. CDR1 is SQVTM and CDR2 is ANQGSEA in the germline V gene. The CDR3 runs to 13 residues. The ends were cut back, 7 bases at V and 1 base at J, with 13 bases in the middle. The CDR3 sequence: CSGGRGSNTEAFF. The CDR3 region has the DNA TGCAGCGGTGGTCGGGGGTCGAACACTGAAGCTTTCTTT.

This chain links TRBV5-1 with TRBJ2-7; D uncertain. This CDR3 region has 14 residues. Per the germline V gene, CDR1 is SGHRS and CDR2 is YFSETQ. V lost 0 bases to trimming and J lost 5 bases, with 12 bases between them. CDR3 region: CASSLVRSEDEQYF. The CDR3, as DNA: TGCGCCAGCAGCTTGGTTAGGAGCGAGGACGAGCAGTACTTC.

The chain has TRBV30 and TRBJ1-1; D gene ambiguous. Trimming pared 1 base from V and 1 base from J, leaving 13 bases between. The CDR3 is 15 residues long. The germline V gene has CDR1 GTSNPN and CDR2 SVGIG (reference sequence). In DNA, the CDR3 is TGTGCCTGGAGTGAACCGGGTGTGGGGAACACTGAAGCTTTCTTT. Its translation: CAWSEPGVGNTEAFF.

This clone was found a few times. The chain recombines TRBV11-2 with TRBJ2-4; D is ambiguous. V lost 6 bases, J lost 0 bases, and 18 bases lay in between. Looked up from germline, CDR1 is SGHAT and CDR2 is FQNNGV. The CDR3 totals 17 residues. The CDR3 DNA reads TGTGCCAGCAGTCTTAGGTCGGCGAGAGGAGCCAAAAACATTCAGTACTTC. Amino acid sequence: CASSLRSARGAKNIQYF.

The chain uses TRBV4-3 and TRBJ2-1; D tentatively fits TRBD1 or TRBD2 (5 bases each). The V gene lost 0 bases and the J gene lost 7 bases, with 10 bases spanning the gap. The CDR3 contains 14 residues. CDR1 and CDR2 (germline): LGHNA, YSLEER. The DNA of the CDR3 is TGCGCCAGCAGCCAAGATCTGGGGGAGAATGAGCAGTTCTTC. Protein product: CASSQDLGENEQFF.

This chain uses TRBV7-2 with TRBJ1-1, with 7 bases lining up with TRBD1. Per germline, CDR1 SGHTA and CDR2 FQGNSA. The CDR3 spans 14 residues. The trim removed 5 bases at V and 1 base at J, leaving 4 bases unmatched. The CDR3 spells CASSPGTANTEAFF. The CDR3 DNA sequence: TGTGCCAGCAGCCCCGGGACAGCGAACACTGAAGCTTTCTTT.

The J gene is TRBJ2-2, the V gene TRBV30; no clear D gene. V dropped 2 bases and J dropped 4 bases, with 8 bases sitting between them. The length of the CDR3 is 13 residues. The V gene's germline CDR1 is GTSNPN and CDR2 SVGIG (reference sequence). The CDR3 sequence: CAWSRWGTGELFF. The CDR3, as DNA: TGTGCCTGGAGTAGGTGGGGCACCGGGGAGCTGTTTTTT.

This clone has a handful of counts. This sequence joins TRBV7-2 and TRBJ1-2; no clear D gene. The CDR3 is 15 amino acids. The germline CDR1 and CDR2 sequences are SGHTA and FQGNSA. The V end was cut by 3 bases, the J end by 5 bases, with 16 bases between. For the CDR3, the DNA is TGTGCCAGCAGCTTTACCACCAGGCACGCTTATGGCTACACCTTC. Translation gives CASSFTTRHAYGYTF.

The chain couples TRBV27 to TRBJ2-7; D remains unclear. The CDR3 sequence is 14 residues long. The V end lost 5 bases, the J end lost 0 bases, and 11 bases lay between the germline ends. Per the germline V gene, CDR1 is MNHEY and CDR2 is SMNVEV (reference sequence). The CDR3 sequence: CASSPSRSSYEQYV. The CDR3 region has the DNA TGTGCCAGCAGTCCCTCCAGGAGCTCCTACGAGCAGTACGTC.